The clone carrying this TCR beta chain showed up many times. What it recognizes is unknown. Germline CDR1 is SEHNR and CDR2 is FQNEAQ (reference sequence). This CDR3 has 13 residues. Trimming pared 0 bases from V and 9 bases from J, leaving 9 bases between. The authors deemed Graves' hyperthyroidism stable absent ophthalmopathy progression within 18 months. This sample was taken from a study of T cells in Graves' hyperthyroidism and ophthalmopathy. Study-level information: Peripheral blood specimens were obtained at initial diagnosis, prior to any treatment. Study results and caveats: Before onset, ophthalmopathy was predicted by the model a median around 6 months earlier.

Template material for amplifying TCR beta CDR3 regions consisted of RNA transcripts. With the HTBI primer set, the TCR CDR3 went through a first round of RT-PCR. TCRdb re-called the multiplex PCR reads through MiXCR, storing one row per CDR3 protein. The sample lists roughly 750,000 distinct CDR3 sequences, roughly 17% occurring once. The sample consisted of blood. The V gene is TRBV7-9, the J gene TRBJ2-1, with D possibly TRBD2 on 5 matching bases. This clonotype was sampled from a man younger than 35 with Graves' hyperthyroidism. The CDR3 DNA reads TGTGCCAGCAGCTTAGCGGGCCTAGCTGAGCAGTTCTTC. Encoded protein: CASSLAGLAEQFF.